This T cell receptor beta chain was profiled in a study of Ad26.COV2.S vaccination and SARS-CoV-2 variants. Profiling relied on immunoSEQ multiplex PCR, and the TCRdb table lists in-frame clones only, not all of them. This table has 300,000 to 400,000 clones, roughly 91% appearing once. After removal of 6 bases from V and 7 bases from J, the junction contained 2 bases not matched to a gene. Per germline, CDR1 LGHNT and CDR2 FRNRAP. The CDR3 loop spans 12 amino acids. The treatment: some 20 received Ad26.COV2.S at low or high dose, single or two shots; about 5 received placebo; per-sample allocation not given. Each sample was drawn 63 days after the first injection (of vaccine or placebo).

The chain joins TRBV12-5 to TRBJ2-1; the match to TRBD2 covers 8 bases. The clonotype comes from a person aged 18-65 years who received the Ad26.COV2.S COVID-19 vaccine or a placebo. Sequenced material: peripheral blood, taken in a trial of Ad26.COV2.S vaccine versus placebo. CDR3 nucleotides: TGTGCTAGTGGGAGCGGGAGAAATGAGCAGTTCTTC. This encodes CASGSGRNEQFF. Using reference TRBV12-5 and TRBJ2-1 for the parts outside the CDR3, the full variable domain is DARVTQTPRHKVTEMGQEVTMRCQPILGHNTVFWYRQTMMQGLELLAYFRNRAPLDDSGMPKDRFSAEMPDATLATLKIQPSEPRDSAVYFCASGSGRNEQFFGPGTRLTVL.